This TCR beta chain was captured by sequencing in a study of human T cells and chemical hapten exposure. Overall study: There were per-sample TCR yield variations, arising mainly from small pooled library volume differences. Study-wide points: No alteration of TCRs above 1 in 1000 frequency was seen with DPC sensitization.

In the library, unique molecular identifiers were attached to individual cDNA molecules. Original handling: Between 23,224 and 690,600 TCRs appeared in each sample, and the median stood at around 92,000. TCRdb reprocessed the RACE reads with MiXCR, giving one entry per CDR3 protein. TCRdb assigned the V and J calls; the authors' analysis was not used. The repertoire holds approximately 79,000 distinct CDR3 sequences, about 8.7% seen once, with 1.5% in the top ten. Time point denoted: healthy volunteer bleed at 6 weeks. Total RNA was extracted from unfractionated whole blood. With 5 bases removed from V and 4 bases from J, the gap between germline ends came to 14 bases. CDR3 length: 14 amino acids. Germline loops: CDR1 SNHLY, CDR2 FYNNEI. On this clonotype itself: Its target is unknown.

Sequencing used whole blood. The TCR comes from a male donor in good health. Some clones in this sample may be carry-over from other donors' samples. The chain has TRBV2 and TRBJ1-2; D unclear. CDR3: CASSPYIGTYGYTF. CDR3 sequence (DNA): TGTGCCAGCAGTCCTTACATAGGTACCTATGGCTACACCTTC.